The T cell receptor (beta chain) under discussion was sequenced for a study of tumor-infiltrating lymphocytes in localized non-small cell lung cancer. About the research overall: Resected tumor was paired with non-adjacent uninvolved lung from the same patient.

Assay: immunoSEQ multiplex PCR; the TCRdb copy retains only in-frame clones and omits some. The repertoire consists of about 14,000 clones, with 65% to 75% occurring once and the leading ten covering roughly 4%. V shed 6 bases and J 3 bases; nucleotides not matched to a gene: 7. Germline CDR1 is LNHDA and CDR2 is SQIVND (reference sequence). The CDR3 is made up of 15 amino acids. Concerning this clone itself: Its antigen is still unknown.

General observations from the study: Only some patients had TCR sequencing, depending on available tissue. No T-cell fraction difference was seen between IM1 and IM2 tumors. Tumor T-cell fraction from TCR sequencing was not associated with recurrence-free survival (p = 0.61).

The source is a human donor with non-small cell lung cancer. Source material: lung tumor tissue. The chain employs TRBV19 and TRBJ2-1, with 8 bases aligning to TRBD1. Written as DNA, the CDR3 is TGTGCCAGTAGGGGGACAGGCGGGTACTACAATGAGCAGTTCTTC. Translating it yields CASRGTGGYYNEQFF. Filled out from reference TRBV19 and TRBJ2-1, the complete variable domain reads DGGITQSPKYLFRKEGQNVTLSCEQNLNHDAMYWYRQDPGQGLRLIYYSQIVNDFQKGDIAEGYSVSREKKESFPLTVTSAQKNPTAFYLCASRGTGGYYNEQFFGPGTRLTVL.